The clone carrying this T cell receptor beta chain was seen a few times. These data belong to a study of T cells in Graves' hyperthyroidism and ophthalmopathy. The TCR beta CDR3 regions underwent amplification using RNA transcripts as the source. HTBI primers drove first-round RT-PCR of the TCR CDR3. TCRdb independently ran MiXCR on the multiplex PCR reads; one entry per CDR3 protein. The sample includes about 130,000 distinct CDR3 sequences, over 20% seen only once; the top ten take around two thirds. CDR3 length: 15 amino acids. Trimming cost V 5 bases and J 9 bases, with 20 bases left between them. Germline V gene lookup returns CDR1 LGHNT and CDR2 FRNRAP.

This TCR derives from a woman between 50 and 59 years old with Graves' hyperthyroidism that later progressed to Graves' ophthalmopathy. Specimen: blood. V usage is TRBV12-5 and J usage is TRBJ2-1; no firm D call. CDR3 in DNA: TGTGCTAGTGGTGCGCGCGGTGTCGGGCTGGGTGAGCAGTTCTTC. Protein sequence: CASGARGVGLGEQFF.